These 20 T cell receptor beta chains originate from one sample sequenced in a study of blood T cell repertoires in COVID-19 (TCRdb year 2020). The library came from the immunoSEQ multiplex PCR assay. TCRdb provides this immuneACCESS table in a form limited to in-frame rearrangements. Some clones are lacking; in checked studies, under half of them reflect an unresolved V gene, and why the rest are absent is not known. This sample has roughly 56,000 clones in its table, and 89% of those were observed once. The ten largest clones represent 20% to 25% of the sample. Material for sequencing was peripheral blood. The source of these receptors is a human donor in a cohort sampled during active COVID-19.

The gene calls are TRBV18 and TRBJ1-5; 9 positions agree with TRBD1. Per the germline V gene, CDR1 is KGHSH and CDR2 is LQKENI. Trimming took 6 bases from V and 7 from J; bases not matched to a gene: 10. The CDR3 spans 15 residues. This CDR3 is CASSVDRGVGQPQHF. The CDR3 nucleotides are TGTGCCAGCTCCGTGGACAGGGGAGTAGGACAGCCCCAGCATTTT.

This chain connects TRBV4-1 to TRBJ2-7, with a weak D call TRBD1 (6 bases). Germline loops: CDR1 MGHRA, CDR2 YSYEKL. This CDR3 has 15 amino acids. Trimming cost V 4 bases and J 2 bases, with 15 bases left between them. The CDR3 DNA reads TGCGCCAGCAGCCGCTGGACAGCCCTCACCTACGAGCAGTACTTC. It codes for CASSRWTALTYEQYF.

This chain connects TRBV5-4 to TRBJ1-2; no clear D. Trimming took 4 bases from V and 4 from J, leaving 11 bases between them. The germline V gene encodes CDR1 SGHNT and CDR2 YYREEE (reference sequence). The CDR3 runs 13 residues. The CDR3 is CASSGGFTYGYTF. The CDR3 DNA follows: TGTGCCAGCAGCGGAGGGTTCACCTATGGCTACACCTTC.

This sequence joins TRBV2 and TRBJ2-3; maybe TRBD1 (5 bases). The CDR3 has 15 amino acids. The germline V gene has CDR1 SNHLY and CDR2 FYNNEI. The V end was cut by 8 bases, the J end by 2 bases, with 17 bases between. The CDR3 sequence is CASPKGIRDTDTQYF. CDR3 DNA: TGTGCCAGCCCCAAGGGGATCCGAGACACAGATACGCAGTATTTT. Looking up the rest from reference TRBV2 and TRBJ2-3 gives the full variable domain: EPEVTQTPSHQVTQMGQEVILRCVPISNHLYFYWYRQILGQKVEFLVSFYNNEISEKSEIFDDQFSVERPDGSNFTLKIRSTKLEDSAMYFCASPKGIRDTDTQYFGPGTRLTVL.

This clone appeared once. The chain employs TRBV9 and TRBJ1-3; D unclear. The length of the CDR3 is 14 residues. V lost 1 base and J lost 1, with 6 bases in between. CDR1 and CDR2 from the germline V gene are SGDLS and YYNGEE. CDR3 sequence: CASSVQDSGNTIYF. The CDR3 nucleotides are TGTGCCAGCAGCGTACAGGATTCTGGAAACACCATATATTTT.

V usage is TRBV19 and J usage is TRBJ2-7, with a tentative D call TRBD1 (5 bases). Germline lookup yields CDR1 LNHDA and CDR2 SQIVND (reference sequence). V lost 4 bases and J 3 bases, leaving 16 bases between the germline ends. The CDR3 covers 15 residues. This chain's CDR3 is CASSTRTKMIYEQYF. The CDR3 coding sequence is TGTGCCAGTAGTACCCGGACAAAGATGATCTACGAGCAGTACTTC.

V usage is TRBV10-3 and J usage is TRBJ1-2, with 7 bases that match TRBD1. The CDR3 is made up of 14 amino acids. J gave up 1 base and V 6 bases, and 5 bases lay outside the gene matches. Germline CDR1 is ENHRY and CDR2 is SYGVKD. DNA for the CDR3: TGTGCCATCAGCGACGACAGGGTTAACTATGGCTACACCTTC. Its translation: CAISDDRVNYGYTF.

CDR3 amino acids: CASSESGGLAGNTIYF. The CDR3 DNA reads as TGTGCCAGCAGTGAATCGGGGGGCCTAGCTGGAAACACCATATATTTT. The J gene is TRBJ1-3, the V gene TRBV6-1, with a weak D call TRBD1 (6 bases). The CDR3 is made up of 16 amino acids. V was cut by 2 bases and J by 2 bases, with 13 bases left in between. CDR1 and CDR2 from the germline V gene are MNHNS and SASEGT.

This chain uses TRBV3-1 (or the pseudogene TRBV3-2) with TRBJ2-7, with TRBD2 matching 11 bases. V lost 0 bases to trimming and J lost 0 bases; unmatched junction nucleotides: 10. CDR3 size: 19 residues. Germline V gene sequence: CDR1 LGHDT, CDR2 YNNKEL (reference sequence). The CDR3: CASSQDRLAGGTLSYEQYF. DNA of the CDR3: TGTGCCAGCAGCCAAGATAGGCTAGCGGGGGGCACACTCTCCTACGAGCAGTACTTC.

V usage is TRBV7-6 and J usage is TRBJ1-4; D is uncertain. The germline V and J ends were trimmed by 0 bases and 5 bases, with 10 bases remaining between them. Per the germline V gene, CDR1 is SGHVS and CDR2 is FNYEAQ. This CDR3 comprises 15 residues. CDR3 amino acids: CASSLATAFNEKLFF. The DNA for the CDR3 is TGTGCCAGCAGCTTAGCTACAGCCTTCAATGAAAAACTGTTTTTT.

V and J are TRBV18 and TRBJ2-7, with a tentative D call TRBD1 (5 bases). The V end was cut by 4 bases, the J end by 2 bases, with 6 bases between. CDR1 is KGHSH and CDR2 is LQKENI in the germline V gene. CDR3 size: 12 residues. The DNA of the CDR3 is TGTGCCAGCTCACAGACAGCCTACGAGCAGTACTTC. Its translation is CASSQTAYEQYF.

The chain carries TRBV7-2 and TRBJ2-7; TRBD1 agrees at 7 bases. The ends lost 4 bases at V and 3 bases at J; junction bases unmatched: 6. The CDR3 sequence is 14 residues long. Germline values: CDR1 SGHTA, CDR2 FQGNSA. In DNA, the CDR3 is TGTGCCAGCAGCTCCCCGGGACAGAGCTACGAGCAGTACTTC. It specifies CASSSPGQSYEQYF.

CDR3 amino acids: CASSSRLANTGELFF. The CDR3 nucleotides read TGCGCCAGCAGCTCCCGACTAGCGAACACCGGGGAGCTGTTTTTT. The chain employs TRBV5-1 and TRBJ2-2, with a possible D match to TRBD2 (6 bases). Trimming took off 3 bases at V and 0 bases at J, with 9 bases between the two ends. The length of the CDR3 is 15 residues. Germline values: CDR1 SGHRS, CDR2 YFSETQ.

The genes are TRBV27 and TRBJ1-1, with D tentatively TRBD1 (5 bases). CDR3 length: 17 amino acids. V was trimmed by 5 bases and J by 2 bases, leaving 21 bases between them. Germline lookup yields CDR1 MNHEY and CDR2 SMNVEV (reference sequence). DNA for the CDR3: TGTGCCAGCAGTCCAAGGGGCTTATCCACCCATAACACTGAAGCTTTCTTT. Translation: CASSPRGLSTHNTEAFF.

J is TRBJ2-5 and V is TRBV4-1; possibly TRBD1 for D (6 bases). CDR3 length: 15 amino acids. V was shortened by 4 bases and J by 0 bases, with 12 bases between the two germline ends. Germline CDR1 reads MGHRA; CDR2 reads YSYEKL. CDR3 residues: CASSRSGTHQETQYF. Here the CDR3 DNA reads TGCGCCAGCAGCCGGAGTGGGACACACCAAGAGACCCAGTACTTC.

This clone was picked up one time. V is TRBV10-1 and J is TRBJ2-7, with D possibly matching TRBD1 (6 bases). Deletions cut 8 bases from V and 3 bases from J, with 17 bases between. The V gene's germline CDR1 is WNHNN and CDR2 SYGVQD (reference sequence). This CDR3 has 14 amino acids. CDR3 protein: CASGPDRLGYEQYF. DNA for the CDR3: TGCGCCAGCGGGCCCGACAGGTTAGGCTACGAGCAGTACTTC.

The rearrangement joins TRBV12-3 or TRBV12-4 to TRBJ2-2, with D hard to call. Trimming shortened V by 6 bases and J by 7 bases, and 9 bases separated the two germline ends. The length of the CDR3 is 12 residues. The chain's CDR3 is CASSLGGGELFF. CDR3 coding DNA: TGTGCCAGCAGCCTAGGTGGCGGGGAGCTGTTTTTT.

The chain couples TRBV4-1 to TRBJ1-5; D may be TRBD1 (6 bases). Germline V gives CDR1 MGHRA, CDR2 YSYEKL. This CDR3 region has 15 residues. The ends were cut back, 4 bases at V and 0 bases at J, with 10 bases in the middle. The CDR3 is CASSPGTYSNQPQHF. The CDR3 DNA is TGCGCCAGCAGCCCTGGGACATATAGCAATCAGCCCCAGCATTTT.

V and J are TRBV27 and TRBJ2-5; D may be TRBD2 (5 bases). With 0 bases removed from V and 4 bases from J, the gap between germline ends came to 12 bases. Germline CDR1 is MNHEY and CDR2 is SMNVEV (reference sequence). This CDR3 contains 15 residues. The CDR3 nucleotides read TGTGCCAGCAGTTTATCCCCACTCAGCGGAGAGACCCAGTACTTC. Encoded protein: CASSLSPLSGETQYF.

The chain links TRBV19 to TRBJ2-7; TRBD1 is a possible D gene (6 bases). This CDR3 spans 14 amino acids. The germline CDR1 and CDR2 sequences are LNHDA and SQIVND (reference sequence). Trimming left V 4 bases short and J 4 bases short, with 14 bases between. The CDR3 sequence is CASSRASGVYEQYF. CDR3 nucleotide sequence: TGTGCCAGTAGTAGGGCCTCAGGGGTATACGAGCAGTACTTC.